This T cell receptor beta chain was retrieved from a study of type 1 regulatory T cells. Study at large: This in vitro CD4 product, T-allo10, is enriched for Tr1 cells and alloantigen-specific.

Findings of the study overall: Type 1 regulatory T cells had a more restricted TCR repertoire than non-type 1 regulatory T cells.

Between the trimmed V and J ends, which lost 3 bases and 5 bases, there was a span of 32 bases. Germline loops: CDR1 DFQATT, CDR2 SNEGSKA (reference sequence). CDR3 length: 19 amino acids. Worth noting for this clonotype: Its antigen remains unidentified.

Each CDR3 protein is one row after TCRdb ran MiXCR on the reads. The sample consists of more than 60,000 distinct CDR3 sequences, approximately 67% of them appearing once. Sequencing was done on a sample of cultured non-Tr1 T cells, either the whole culture or a sorted T cell fraction (not recorded which). This chain joins TRBV20-1 and TRBJ2-7, with a tentative D call TRBD1 (5 bases). The clonotype originates from a human donor in good health. CDR3 bases: TGCAGTGCTAGGGCCGGCGCGTCCTCCTCCAGGGTCCCTAGGAACGAGCAGTACTTC. The encoded protein is CSARAGASSSRVPRNEQYF.